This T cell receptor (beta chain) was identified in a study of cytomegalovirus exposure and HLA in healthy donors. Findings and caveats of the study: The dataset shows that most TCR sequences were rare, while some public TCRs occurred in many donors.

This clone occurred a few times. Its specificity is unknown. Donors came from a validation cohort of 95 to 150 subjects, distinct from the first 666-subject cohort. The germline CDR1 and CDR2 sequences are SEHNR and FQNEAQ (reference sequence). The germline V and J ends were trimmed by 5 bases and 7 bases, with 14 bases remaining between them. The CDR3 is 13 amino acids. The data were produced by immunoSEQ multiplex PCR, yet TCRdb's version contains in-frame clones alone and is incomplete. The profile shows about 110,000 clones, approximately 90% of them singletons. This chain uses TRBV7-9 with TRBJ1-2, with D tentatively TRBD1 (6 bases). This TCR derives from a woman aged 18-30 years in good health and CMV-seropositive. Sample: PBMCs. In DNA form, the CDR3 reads TGTGCCAGCAGCCTTACAGGGTATATTGGCTACACCTTC. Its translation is CASSLTGYIGYTF.